A single sample is the source of the 15 T cell receptor beta chains below, sequenced in a study of OX40 agonist ivuxolimab in advanced cancers. Libraries were prepared by immunoSEQ multiplex PCR; TCRdb keeps only in-frame clonotypes and omits some of them. The sample consists of 65,000 to 75,000 clones, 82% of them appearing once. Sequenced material: CD4+ or CD8+ T cells sorted from blood, taken in a trial of the OX40 agonist ivuxolimab. Every receptor here comes from an adult with an advanced solid tumor such as melanoma, head and neck, liver or kidney cancer.

This rearrangement joins TRBV7-9 to TRBJ2-7, with TRBD1 identical over 7 bases. Germline CDR1 is SEHNR and CDR2 is FQNEAQ (reference sequence). With V trimmed by 2 bases and J by 2 bases, 3 bases remained unmatched. The CDR3 loop spans 14 amino acids. CDR3 in DNA: TGTGCCAGCAGCTTATCAGGACAGGCCTACGAGCAGTACTTC. Translated, it gives CASSLSGQAYEQYF.

The CDR3 region is CASSPGQGRHTGELFF. CDR3 nucleotides: TGCGCCAGCAGCCCGGGACAGGGGCGGCACACCGGGGAGCTGTTTTTT. The rearrangement uses TRBV4-1 and TRBJ2-2; 10 nucleotides align to TRBD1. The CDR3 covers 16 residues. V gave up 4 bases and J gave up 3 bases; unmatched junction bases: 5. Germline V gives CDR1 MGHRA, CDR2 YSYEKL.

The chain is built from TRBV5-4 and TRBJ2-7, with 7 positions matching TRBD2. This CDR3 is built from 17 residues. In germline, CDR1 is SGHNT, CDR2 YYREEE (reference sequence). V lost 4 bases to trimming and J lost 6 bases; unmatched junction nucleotides: 19. This CDR3 is CASSSPGLPSTGGEQYF. The CDR3 DNA is TGTGCCAGCAGCAGTCCGGGGTTGCCCTCAACGGGGGGCGAGCAGTACTTC.

The CDR3 protein is CAISPGQAGNNEQFF. The CDR3, as DNA: TGTGCCATCAGTCCGGGACAGGCAGGGAACAATGAGCAGTTCTTC. The genes are TRBV10-3 and TRBJ2-1; 8 bases are a match to TRBD1. J was trimmed by 5 bases and V by 5 bases; bases with no gene match: 8. Germline V gene lookup returns CDR1 ENHRY and CDR2 SYGVKD. The CDR3 loop spans 15 amino acids.

CDR3 region: CASSLRSGRADEQFF. The CDR3 DNA sequence: TGTGCCAGCAGCTTGCGTAGCGGGAGGGCGGATGAGCAGTTCTTC. The rearrangement joins TRBV5-4 to TRBJ2-1, with TRBD2 identical over 11 bases. With 1 base clipped from V and 8 bases from J, the junction kept 5 bases outside the gene matches. The CDR3 has 15 residues. The germline CDR1 and CDR2 sequences are SGHNT and YYREEE (reference sequence).

The genes are TRBV2 and TRBJ2-5; no reliable D call. V lost 6 bases, J lost 5 bases, and 13 bases lay in between. Looked up from germline, CDR1 is SNHLY and CDR2 is FYNNEI. The CDR3 runs 13 residues. CDR3 nucleotides: TGTGCCAGCAGAGACCCCCGGTTCGAGACCCAGTACTTC. Amino acids: CASRDPRFETQYF.

The chain joins TRBV9 to TRBJ2-1, with 7 bases matching TRBD1. CDR1 is SGDLS and CDR2 is YYNGEE in the germline V gene. The CDR3 has 12 residues. J lost 9 bases, V lost 3 bases, and 3 bases had no gene match. The CDR3 DNA follows: TGTGCCAGCAGCGCAACAGGGGTTGAGCAGTTCTTC. Translating it yields CASSATGVEQFF.

This chain joins TRBV18 and TRBJ1-1; 7 bases fit TRBD1. V shed 3 bases and J 2 bases; nucleotides not matched to a gene: 6. Germline assignment: CDR1 KGHSH and CDR2 LQKENI. This CDR3 is built from 15 residues. This CDR3 is CASSPSPGGNTEAFF. The CDR3 DNA is TGTGCCAGCTCACCGAGCCCAGGGGGTAACACTGAAGCTTTCTTT.

This chain connects TRBV19 to TRBJ1-5; no reliable D call. Germline CDR1 and CDR2: LNHDA and SQIVND (reference sequence). V lost 4 bases to trimming and J lost 0 bases, with 16 bases between them. This CDR3 region has 17 residues. In DNA form, the CDR3 reads TGTGCCAGTAGTACTCCGGGAGCGTATTATAGCAATCAGCCCCAGCATTTT. It is translated as CASSTPGAYYSNQPQHF.

The rearrangement uses TRBV6-1 and TRBJ2-5; 7 nucleotides match TRBD1. There are 15 residues in the CDR3. J lost 7 bases, V lost 7 bases, and 15 bases had no gene match. Germline CDR1 and CDR2: MNHNS and SASEGT. The CDR3 sequence: CASTRLTGETGTQYF. The DNA of the CDR3 is TGTGCCAGCACACGCCTAACAGGGGAGACGGGGACCCAGTACTTC.

The chain uses TRBV9 and TRBJ1-2; D possibly corresponds to TRBD1 (6 bases). Germline V gives CDR1 SGDLS, CDR2 YYNGEE. V lost 3 bases to trimming and J lost 0 bases, with 12 bases between them. The CDR3 covers 15 residues. The CDR3 nucleotides read TGTGCCAGCAGCGCCGATGGGACAACTAACTATGGCTACACCTTC. It yields the protein CASSADGTTNYGYTF.

V is TRBV6-6 and J is TRBJ2-5; the D is unclear. The V gene's germline CDR1 is MNHNY and CDR2 SVGAGI (reference sequence). Trimming shortened V by 6 bases and J by 4 bases, and 9 bases separated the two germline ends. The CDR3 runs 12 residues. This CDR3 is CASRTSSETQYF. In nucleotides, the CDR3 is TGTGCCAGCAGGACTTCGTCAGAGACCCAGTACTTC.

J is TRBJ1-4 and V is TRBV7-8; D gene uncertain. CDR3 length equals 14 residues. Germline V gene sequence: CDR1 SGHVS, CDR2 FQNEAQ. Trimming cost V 6 bases and J 8 bases, with 16 bases left between them. The CDR3 DNA reads TGTGCCAGCAGGGCCCGCGGCCCGGGGGAAAAACTGTTTTTT. This codes for CASRARGPGEKLFF.

This sequence joins TRBV6-4 and TRBJ1-4; 9 bases match TRBD1. After removal of 2 bases from V and 7 bases from J, the junction contained 5 bases not matched to a gene. CDR3 length equals 15 residues. Germline V gene sequence: CDR1 MRHNA, CDR2 SNTAGT. CDR3 residues: CASSDQDRGGEKLFF. The CDR3 nucleotides are TGTGCCAGCAGTGACCAGGACAGGGGAGGTGAAAAACTGTTTTTT.

This rearrangement joins TRBV6-6 to TRBJ1-5; D not certain. The CDR3 has 16 residues. Trimming stripped 0 bases from V and 2 bases from J, with 11 bases between. Germline V gene lookup returns CDR1 MNHNY and CDR2 SVGAGI (reference sequence). Here the CDR3 reads CASSYSGSGGNQPQHF. The CDR3 nucleotides read TGTGCCAGCAGTTACTCGGGTTCCGGGGGCAATCAGCCCCAGCATTTT.